One sample yielded the 23 T cell receptor beta chains listed below, sequenced in a study of blood T cells in healthy people across ages. A second 7 to 11 cycle PCR used barcoded and J-beta primers. TCRdb fed the 5' RACE reads into MiXCR, producing one record per CDR3 protein. The sample has fewer than 950,000 distinct CDR3 sequences, about 53% seen once. Specimen: blood. The source is a man aged 80 or over in good health.

The chain combines TRBV20-1 with TRBJ2-3, with 8 bases that match TRBD2. Germline V gene data show CDR1 as DFQATT and CDR2 as SNEGSKA (reference sequence). The CDR3 contains 15 residues. J gave up 6 bases and V 1 base, and 9 bases lay outside the gene matches. The DNA of the CDR3 is TGCAGTGCTAGAGCAATAGCGGGGCCCGGGGATACGCAGTATTTT. This sequence encodes CSARAIAGPGDTQYF.

This clonotype was counted between two and nine times. V gene TRBV5-1 combines with J gene TRBJ2-1; 11 positions match TRBD2. V dropped 0 bases and J dropped 6; count of bases not matched to a gene: 8. From germline, CDR1 is SGHRS and CDR2 YFSETQ. The CDR3 has 17 amino acids. DNA for the CDR3: TGCGCCAGCAGCTTGGCGGTAGCGGGAGGGCCCTTCAATGAGCAGTTCTTC. Translated, it gives CASSLAVAGGPFNEQFF. Full variable domain (outside the CDR3, taken from reference TRBV5-1 and TRBJ2-1): KAGVTQTPRYLIKTRGQQVTLSCSPISGHRSVSWYQQTPGQGLQFLFEYFSETQRNKGNFPGRFSGRQFSNSRSEMNVSTLELGDSALYLCASSLAVAGGPFNEQFFGPGTRLTVL.

This clonotype was picked up one time. The chain recombines TRBV11-2 with TRBJ1-5; no reliable D call. The CDR3 consists of 15 residues. Germline V lookup: CDR1 SGHAT, CDR2 FQNNGV. Between the trimmed V and J ends, which lost 1 base and 3 bases, there was a span of 10 bases. The CDR3 reads CASSLGQQINQPQHF. The DNA of the CDR3 is TGTGCCAGCAGCTTAGGTCAGCAAATCAATCAGCCCCAGCATTTT.

Points on this clonotype: A junction boundary mismatches the germline segment, possibly from a read error. The chain employs TRBV10-3 and TRBJ2-5; 10 positions match TRBD1. There are 14 residues in the CDR3. CDR1 is ENHRY, CDR2 SYGVKD, per germline. CDR3 in amino acids: CAIRGTGAGETRYF. The CDR3 DNA sequence: TGTGCCATCAGGGGGACAGGGGCAGGCGAGACCCGGTACTTC.

The rearrangement uses TRBV20-1 and TRBJ2-5; no definite D call. The CDR3 is 11 residues long. In germline, CDR1 is DFQATT, CDR2 SNEGSKA (reference sequence). The germline V and J ends were trimmed by 4 bases and 13 bases, with 16 bases remaining between them. For the CDR3, the DNA is TGCAGTGCTACAAATCTAATGTCGCGGTACTTC. Protein product: CSATNLMSRYF.

Concerning this clonotype: Relative to the germline gene, one junction end is altered; a read error may explain this. The chain combines TRBV2 with TRBJ2-3, with 8 nucleotides matching TRBD1. The germline gives CDR1 SNHLY, CDR2 FYNNEI. CDR3 length: 15 amino acids. CDR3 nucleotides: TGTGCCTGCAGGTGGACAGGGACAAAGGGAGATACGCAGTATTTT. Translating it yields CACRWTGTKGDTQYF.

The chain combines TRBV5-6 with TRBJ2-4; tentatively, D is TRBD1 or TRBD2 (5 bases each). The last part of the DNA fits TRBJ2-7 better; the J call may be wrong. There are 14 residues in the CDR3. Germline-derived CDR1 and CDR2 are SGHDT and YYEEEE. CDR3 residues: CASSYRGEVLEQYF. The CDR3 DNA is TGTGCCAGCAGCTACCGGGGCGAGGTCCTCGAGCAGTACTTC.

V gene TRBV6-6 combines with J gene TRBJ1-2; D is unclear. Deletions cut 6 bases from V and 4 bases from J, with 6 bases between. Germline-derived CDR1 and CDR2 are MNHNY and SVGAGI (reference sequence). This CDR3 contains 11 residues. CDR3 bases: TGTGCCAGCAGGGGCGGCTATGGCTACACCTTC. Encoded protein: CASRGGYGYTF.

The chain carries TRBV12-3 or TRBV12-4 and TRBJ2-1; possible D gene TRBD2, 6 bases. This CDR3 is built from 15 residues. V lost 5 bases to trimming and J lost 5 bases, with 16 bases between them. CDR3 nucleotides: TGTGCCAGCAGTCCCCGCGGACTAACCCACAATGAGCAGTTCTTC. It codes for CASSPRGLTHNEQFF.

The genes are TRBV12-3 or TRBV12-4 and TRBJ2-7; D may be TRBD1 (7 bases). This CDR3 has 15 amino acids. V dropped 5 bases and J dropped 3 bases, with 17 bases sitting between them. The CDR3 DNA follows: TGTGCCAGCAGTCACGCAGGGGGAGGTCTCTACGAGCAGTACTTC. Protein product: CASSHAGGGLYEQYF.

This chain uses TRBV6-6 with TRBJ1-5; no firm D call. The length of the CDR3 is 13 residues. CDR1 MNHNY and CDR2 SVGAGI come from the germline V gene (reference sequence). Deletions cut 2 bases from V and 9 bases from J, with 11 bases between. This chain's CDR3 is CASSYGPDLPQHF. The CDR3 DNA is TGTGCCAGCAGTTACGGGCCGGACCTGCCCCAGCATTTT.

This chain links TRBV5-1 with TRBJ2-7; D gene unclear. The CDR3 contains 13 residues. The germline gives CDR1 SGHRS, CDR2 YFSETQ. Trimming removed 4 bases at V and 10 bases at J, with 18 bases between. The CDR3 DNA reads as TGCGCCAGCAGCCAAGAAGTCACAGCTCCCCAGTACTTC. Translation: CASSQEVTAPQYF.

The V gene is TRBV27, the J gene TRBJ2-2; 7 bases line up with TRBD2. V trimming: 8 bases; J trimming: 4 bases; junction bases outside the gene matches: 4. The CDR3 contains 13 residues. CDR1 and CDR2 from the germline V gene are MNHEY and SMNVEV (reference sequence). CDR3 sequence (DNA): TGTGCCAGCGGCGGGAGTGTCACCGGGGAGCTGTTTTTT. Its protein is CASGGSVTGELFF.

This chain uses TRBV27 with TRBJ2-7; the match to TRBD2 covers 13 bases. The CDR3 extends over 18 amino acids. The V and J ends lost 4 bases and 0 bases, in that order; junction bases with no gene match: 9. The germline CDR1 and CDR2 sequences are MNHEY and SMNVEV (reference sequence). CDR3 sequence: CASSWIPGTSGISYEQYF. DNA for the CDR3: TGTGCCAGCAGTTGGATACCAGGGACTAGCGGGATCTCCTACGAGCAGTACTTC.

This clonotype has ten or more counts. The chain couples TRBV9 to TRBJ2-3, with D tentatively TRBD2 (6 bases). With 0 bases removed from V and 4 bases from J, the gap between germline ends came to 12 bases. CDR3 length: 15 amino acids. From germline, CDR1 is SGDLS and CDR2 YYNGEE. The CDR3 nucleotides are TGTGCCAGCAGCGTAGCGGGAGTTGTTGCAGATACGCAGTATTTT. It codes for CASSVAGVVADTQYF.

The chain employs TRBV27 and TRBJ2-5, with a possible D match to TRBD2 (6 bases). The V end lost 4 bases, the J end lost 4 bases, and 16 bases lay between the germline ends. There are 15 residues in the CDR3. CDR1 MNHEY and CDR2 SMNVEV come from the germline V gene (reference sequence). This CDR3 reads CASSSWRDPLETQYF. CDR3 DNA: TGTGCCAGCAGTTCCTGGCGGGACCCTCTAGAGACCCAGTACTTC.

The chain carries TRBV3-1 and TRBJ2-3; 14 nucleotides align to TRBD2. V was clipped by 3 bases and J by 14 bases; unmatched bases: 16. The CDR3 is 17 amino acids. Per the germline V gene, CDR1 is LGHDT and CDR2 is YNNKEL (reference sequence). The CDR3 loop is CASSQVPGLAGARYAYF. The CDR3 nucleotides read TGTGCCAGCAGCCAGGTCCCGGGACTAGCGGGGGCGAGATACGCGTATTTT.

The table lists this clonotype with a few counts. The chain uses TRBV29-1 and TRBJ2-1, with TRBD2 as a possible D gene (5 bases). This CDR3 is 14 amino acids long. The V end was cut by 4 bases, the J end by 5 bases, with 15 bases between. Germline CDR1 SQVTM, CDR2 ANQGSEA. The CDR3 bases are TGCAGCGTTGTACCTAGCTGGGGTCACAATGAGCAGTTCTTC. Translated: CSVVPSWGHNEQFF.

The rearrangement joins TRBV3-1 to TRBJ2-7; no clear D. Trimming took off 1 base at V and 5 bases at J, with 3 bases between the two ends. This CDR3 spans 11 amino acids. Germline V CDR1 and CDR2: LGHDT, YNNKEL (reference sequence). The DNA for the CDR3 is TGTGCCAGCAGCCAAGTCCACGAGCAGTACTTC. Translating gives CASSQVHEQYF.

The chain combines TRBV29-1 with TRBJ2-7; TRBD2 matches at 8 bases. Germline V lookup: CDR1 SQVTM, CDR2 ANQGSEA. This CDR3 comprises 15 residues. Trimming took 0 bases from V and 6 from J; bases not matched to a gene: 10. The CDR3 sequence is CSVEDGTGGPCEQYF. CDR3 coding DNA: TGCAGCGTTGAAGATGGGACGGGAGGGCCCTGCGAGCAGTACTTC.

The chain recombines TRBV20-1 with TRBJ1-2; D possibly corresponds to TRBD1 (6 bases). In germline, CDR1 is DFQATT, CDR2 SNEGSKA (reference sequence). The CDR3 runs to 15 residues. V gave up 0 bases and J gave up 0 bases, with 11 bases separating them. The CDR3 reads CSARDFRQANYGYTF. CDR3 DNA sequence: TGCAGTGCTAGAGACTTCCGACAGGCTAACTATGGCTACACCTTC.

V gene TRBV9 combines with J gene TRBJ2-7, with TRBD2 matching 8 bases. This CDR3 has 15 residues. The junction had 6 bases not matched to a gene; V was cut back by 4 bases and J by 0 bases. Germline CDR1 SGDLS, CDR2 YYNGEE. The DNA of the CDR3 is TGTGCCAGCAGCCCGAGCGGGAGAACCTCCTACGAGCAGTACTTC. This sequence encodes CASSPSGRTSYEQYF.

The chain carries TRBV6-2 or TRBV6-3 and TRBJ2-1, with a weak D call TRBD2 (5 bases). V was shortened by 8 bases and J by 4 bases, with 18 bases between the two germline ends. This CDR3 comprises 15 residues. Germline assignment: CDR1 MNHEY and CDR2 SVGEGT. CDR3 nucleotides: TGTGCCAGCGCCAGCGAGAGGGCCGCGTACAATGAGCAGTTCTTC. Translating it yields CASASERAAYNEQFF.